The clone carrying this TCR beta chain was detected only a few times. Antigen specificity is unknown. The data belong to a study of cytomegalovirus exposure and HLA in healthy donors. Turning to the study itself: Some 87 million unique TCRs from HLA-typed donors were held in an early release of data.

Study-wide results and limits: Later work associated 16,951 TCR beta sequences with HLA alleles at 0.05 false discovery rate. Rare sequences made up most TCRs, while some public TCRs were found in many donors.

When sampled, the donors appeared nominally healthy, though they likely had unrecorded immune exposures. V was clipped by 5 bases and J by 6 bases; unmatched bases: 11. Germline values: CDR1 SEHNR, CDR2 FQNEAQ (reference sequence). The CDR3 contains 15 residues. The PCR was carried out with 60 Vbeta primers and 13 Jbeta primers. The data were produced by immunoSEQ multiplex PCR, yet TCRdb's version contains in-frame clones alone and is incomplete. This sample has about 97,000 clones, with more than 70% found just once. Sample: PBMCs. The V and J genes are TRBV7-9 and TRBJ2-7; TRBD1 aligns across 9 bases. This receptor was identified in a male donor in good health and CMV-seropositive. The CDR3 region is CASSPTGTGRGEQYF. The CDR3 DNA sequence: TGTGCCAGCAGCCCGACTGGGACAGGGAGAGGCGAGCAGTACTTC.